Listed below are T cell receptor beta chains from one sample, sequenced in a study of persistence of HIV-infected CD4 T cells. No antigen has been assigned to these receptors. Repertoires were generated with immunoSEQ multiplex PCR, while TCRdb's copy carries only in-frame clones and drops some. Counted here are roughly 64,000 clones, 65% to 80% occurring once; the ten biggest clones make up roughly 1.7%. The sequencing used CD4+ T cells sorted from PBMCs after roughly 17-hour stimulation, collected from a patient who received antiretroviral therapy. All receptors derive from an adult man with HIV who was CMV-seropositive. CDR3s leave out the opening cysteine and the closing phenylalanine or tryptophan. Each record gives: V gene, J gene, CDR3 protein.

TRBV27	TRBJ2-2	ASRSKGQGGTGELF
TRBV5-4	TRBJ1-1	ASSLTANTEAF
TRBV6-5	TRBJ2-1	ASRTSGNAYNEQF
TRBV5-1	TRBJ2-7	ASSPGTHEQY
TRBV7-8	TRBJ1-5	ASSLGRGALEPQH
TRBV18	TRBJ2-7	ASSFDREGGEQY
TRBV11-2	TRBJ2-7	ASSLEGGRGYEQY
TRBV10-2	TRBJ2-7	ASSGGQDMPSVEQY
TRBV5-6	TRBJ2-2	ASSLLQRNTGELF
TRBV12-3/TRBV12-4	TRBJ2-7	ASSQGAIYEQY
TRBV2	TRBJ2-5	ASSDGVKTQY
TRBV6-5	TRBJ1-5	ASSSIPGTVGQPQH
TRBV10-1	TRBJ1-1	ASSDDRNTEAF
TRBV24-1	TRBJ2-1	ATSDFKYQVNEQF
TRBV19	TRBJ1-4	ASSIGRGSEKLF
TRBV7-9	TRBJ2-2	ASSLAFRGQGTGELF
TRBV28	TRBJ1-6	ASSFIRQGPNSPLH
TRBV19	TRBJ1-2	ASSGGTNYGYT
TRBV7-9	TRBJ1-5	ASSSGQGGNQPQH
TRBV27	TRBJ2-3	ASSPQLAGGTDTQY
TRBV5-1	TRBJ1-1	ASSLSPGGMGTEAF
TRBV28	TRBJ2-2	ASFSSQGPGELF
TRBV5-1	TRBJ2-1	ASKGAGGAANEQF
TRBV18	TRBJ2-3	ASSPPSRTDTQY
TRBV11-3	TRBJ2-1	ASSLDPGLGMNEQF
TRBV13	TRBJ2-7	ASSLGGLAGFDEQY
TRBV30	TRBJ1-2	AWSVQQGGYT
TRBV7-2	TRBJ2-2	ASSFSGHLRGTGELF